The T cell receptor beta chain under discussion was sequenced for a study of Tregs in tolerant kidney transplant recipients. Sequenced by immunoSEQ multiplex PCR; TCRdb stores in-frame clones only, minus some. Altogether 60,000 or so clones are present, around 83% being singletons, with the ten largest covering roughly 5%. CDR3 length: 13 residues. The V end lost 5 bases, the J end lost 4 bases, and 9 bases lay between the germline ends. The germline V gene has CDR1 SGHTA and CDR2 FQGTGA. The receptor comes from a human donor in good health. This chain joins TRBV7-3 and TRBJ2-1; D unclear. Material for sequencing was CD4+ T cells from blood. The CDR3 DNA sequence: TGTGCCAGCAGCCCTGTCTCATACAATGAGCAGTTCTTC. Residues: CASSPVSYNEQFF.